One sample yielded the 11 T cell receptor beta chains listed below, sequenced in a study of blood T cell repertoires in COVID-19. Profiled with immunoSEQ multiplex PCR; TCRdb holds only in-frame clones, not every one. The data show a few hundred thousand clones, over 80% seen once. The sequencing input was PBMCs or T cells enriched from blood (not recorded which). The receptors were gathered from a woman between 50 and 59 years old who had recovered from COVID-19.

The J gene is TRBJ1-1, the V gene TRBV20-1, with D possibly matching TRBD1 (5 bases). The germline V gene has CDR1 DFQATT and CDR2 SNEGSKA (reference sequence). Trimming removed 3 bases from V and 1 base from J, with 12 bases in between. The CDR3 spans 14 residues. This CDR3 reads CSASLQVPNTEAFF. CDR3 DNA: TGCAGTGCTAGTCTACAGGTTCCGAACACTGAAGCTTTCTTT.

The CDR3 coding sequence is TGTGCCAGCAGCTTAACTTGGGAGTCCGAGCAGTACTTC. Its protein is CASSLTWESEQYF. The rearrangement uses TRBV7-3 and TRBJ2-7; D might be TRBD2 (5 bases). Trimming removed 0 bases from V and 6 bases from J, with 9 bases in between. The germline CDR1 and CDR2 sequences are SGHTA and FQGTGA. This CDR3 is 13 amino acids long.

The chain recombines TRBV30 with TRBJ2-3; 10 bases align to TRBD2. The CDR3 totals 14 residues. Germline values: CDR1 GTSNPN, CDR2 SVGIG (reference sequence). Trimming at V came to 3 bases and at J to 4 bases, leaving 4 bases not matched to a gene. The CDR3 is CAWRRTSGPDTQYF. CDR3 DNA: TGTGCCTGGAGACGGACTAGCGGTCCAGATACGCAGTATTTT. Looking up the rest from reference TRBV30 and TRBJ2-3 gives the full variable domain: SQTIHQWPATLVQPVGSPLSLECTVEGTSNPNLYWYRQAAGRGLQLLFYSVGIGQISSEVPQNLSASRPQDRQFILSSKKLLLSDSGFYLCAWRRTSGPDTQYFGPGTRLTVL.

J is TRBJ2-1 and V is TRBV19; a possible D gene is TRBD1 (6 bases). The CDR3 has 16 residues. Trimming took off 6 bases at V and 8 bases at J, with 23 bases between the two ends. Germline values: CDR1 LNHDA, CDR2 SQIVND (reference sequence). The CDR3 DNA follows: TGTGCCAGTAGCCTAAGGGACATTCCTGGTCTTGATGAGCAGTTCTTC. This sequence encodes CASSLRDIPGLDEQFF.

The rearrangement uses TRBV3-1 (or the pseudogene TRBV3-2) and TRBJ2-1, with 11 bases aligning to TRBD2. CDR3 length equals 15 residues. Germline CDR1 LGHDT, CDR2 YNNKEL (reference sequence). V lost 4 bases to trimming and J lost 5 bases; unmatched junction nucleotides: 4. CDR3 sequence: CASSLRTSGHNEQFF. CDR3 coding DNA: TGTGCCAGCAGCCTCCGGACTAGCGGGCACAATGAGCAGTTCTTC.

The chain carries TRBV3-1 (or the pseudogene TRBV3-2) and TRBJ1-2; 9 bases are a match to TRBD1. Germline V gene sequence: CDR1 LGHDT, CDR2 YNNKEL (reference sequence). The CDR3 extends over 15 amino acids. J lost 8 bases, V lost 5 bases, and 12 bases had no gene match. The CDR3 loop reads CASSGPGQGLKGYTF. CDR3 sequence (DNA): TGTGCCAGCAGCGGACCGGGACAGGGTTTAAAGGGCTACACCTTC.

This sequence joins TRBV19 and TRBJ2-1; 13 nucleotides agree with TRBD2. Losses at the gene ends were 10 bases for V and 1 base for J; bases not matched to a gene: 4. This CDR3 comprises 15 residues. CDR1 is LNHDA, CDR2 SQIVND, per germline (reference sequence). The CDR3: CATRTSGSSYNEQFF. Written as DNA, the CDR3 is TGTGCCACCCGGACTAGCGGGAGTTCCTACAATGAGCAGTTCTTC.

CDR3 nucleotide sequence: TGTGCCTGGAAAATCCCGGGTATCCACTATGGCTACACCTTC. This codes for CAWKIPGIHYGYTF. V is TRBV30 and J is TRBJ1-2; the D is unclear. Germline CDR1 reads GTSNPN; CDR2 reads SVGIG (reference sequence). This CDR3 comprises 14 residues. V lost 4 bases and J lost 3, with 15 bases in between.

The V call is TRBV2, the J call TRBJ1-5; D gene ambiguous. V was trimmed by 7 bases and J by 5 bases, leaving 21 bases between them. This CDR3 region has 16 residues. Germline V lookup: CDR1 SNHLY, CDR2 FYNNEI. For the CDR3, the DNA is TGTGCCAGCAAGGAGGGAGGAGTACACCGCGATCAGCCCCAGCATTTT. Amino acids: CASKEGGVHRDQPQHF. The full variable domain, with the rest looked up from reference TRBV2 and TRBJ1-5, is EPEVTQTPSHQVTQMGQEVILRCVPISNHLYFYWYRQILGQKVEFLVSFYNNEISEKSEIFDDQFSVERPDGSNFTLKIRSTKLEDSAMYFCASKEGGVHRDQPQHFGDGTRLSIL.

The genes are TRBV7-2 and TRBJ2-1, with a weak D call TRBD2 (7 bases). The CDR3 has 15 residues. Germline loops: CDR1 SGHTA, CDR2 FQGNSA. Trimming removed 5 bases at V and 7 bases at J, with 18 bases between. CDR3 loop: CASSPGGAADNEQFF. Written as DNA, the CDR3 is TGTGCCAGCAGCCCGGGGGGCGCAGCTGATAATGAGCAGTTCTTC.

This chain's CDR3 is CASSIRDSGLGYTF. The CDR3, as DNA: TGTGCCAGTAGTATCCGGGACAGCGGGCTTGGCTACACCTTC. The V gene is TRBV19, the J gene TRBJ1-2, with 7 bases that match TRBD1. Germline CDR1 and CDR2: LNHDA and SQIVND (reference sequence). The CDR3 sequence is 14 residues long. The V gene end was trimmed by 3 bases and the J gene end by 7 bases; junction bases not matched to a gene: 8.